Listed below are T cell receptor beta chains from one sample, sequenced in a study of blood T cell repertoires in COVID-19. The repertoire was sequenced with immunoSEQ multiplex PCR; TCRdb's copy has only in-frame clones and lacks some. Of 150,000 to 200,000 clones listed, about 79% are singletons. Sequenced: PBMCs or T cells enriched from blood (not recorded which). The receptors shown here come from a man in his forties or fifties who had recovered from COVID-19. The CDR3 runs from the conserved cysteine through the conserved F or W. Each record gives: J gene, V gene, D gene, clone size, CDR3 protein, CDR3 DNA. The D gene is left open where the match is weak. The size of a clone is reported for some rows only, either as once, few or many, or as a class for expanded clones.

TRBJ1-5	TRBV10-3	-	-	CAISEQNSNQPQHF	TGTGCCATCAGTGAACAGAATAGCAATCAGCCCCAGCATTTT
TRBJ2-7	TRBV11-2	TRBD1	-	CASSRGQGRSEQYF	TGTGCCAGCAGCCGCGGACAGGGACGTTCCGAGCAGTACTTC
TRBJ1-2	TRBV13	-	-	CASTPAGANYGYTF	TGTGCCAGCACTCCAGCGGGGGCAAACTATGGCTACACCTTC
TRBJ1-2	TRBV3-1/TRBV3-2	-	-	CASSLQGWFSYGYTF	TGTGCCAGCAGCCTACAGGGTTGGTTCTCCTATGGCTACACCTTC
TRBJ2-2	TRBV2	TRBD1	few	CASQQGALNTGELFF	TGTGCCAGCCAACAGGGGGCGTTGAACACCGGGGAGCTGTTTTTT
TRBJ1-5	TRBV7-8	-	-	CASSPVSRGVNQPQHF	TGTGCCAGCAGCCCCGTCTCCCGGGGTGTCAATCAGCCCCAGCATTTT
TRBJ2-1	TRBV19	TRBD2	-	CASSLGREGYNEQFF	TGTGCCAGTAGTTTAGGCCGGGAGGGCTACAATGAGCAGTTCTTC
TRBJ1-2	TRBV6-5	-	few	CASRPMDSNYGYTF	TGTGCCAGCAGACCCATGGACAGTAACTATGGCTACACCTTC
TRBJ1-3	TRBV10-2	TRBD1	-	CASSETGQEGNTIYF	TGCGCCAGCAGTGAGACGGGACAGGAAGGAAACACCATATATTTT
TRBJ2-3	TRBV3-1/TRBV3-2	TRBD1	-	CASSQDAGTGSHTQYF	TGTGCCAGCAGCCAAGATGCCGGGACAGGGTCGCATACGCAGTATTTT
TRBJ2-5	TRBV27	-	-	CASSLAESETQYF	TGTGCCAGCAGTTTGGCGGAGAGCGAGACCCAGTACTTC
TRBJ1-5	TRBV19	-	-	CASTPGAAFNQPQHF	TGTGCCAGTACCCCAGGGGCGGCGTTTAATCAGCCCCAGCATTTT
TRBJ1-1	TRBV24-1	-	-	CATSLGQTEAFF	TGTGCCACCAGCCTCGGACAGACAGAAGCTTTCTTT
TRBJ2-7	TRBV30	TRBD1	-	CAWTRPGTGGYEQYF	TGTGCCTGGACCCGTCCCGGGACAGGTGGTTACGAGCAGTACTTC
TRBJ2-3	TRBV18	TRBD2	-	CASSQTSGGGTDTQYF	TGTGCCAGCTCACAAACTAGCGGGGGAGGCACAGATACGCAGTATTTT
TRBJ2-7	TRBV30	-	-	CALKTGSSYEQYF	TGTGCCTTAAAAACAGGGAGCTCCTACGAGCAGTACTTC
TRBJ2-7	TRBV18	-	-	CASSPGGLYEQYF	TGTGCCAGCTCACCCGGAGGTTTGTACGAGCAGTACTTC
TRBJ1-2	TRBV4-1	-	-	CASSQDPQGSWGYTF	TGCGCCAGCAGCCAAGATCCCCAGGGATCTTGGGGCTACACCTTC
TRBJ2-5	TRBV4-1	TRBD1	-	CASSQDPGQGAWETQYF	TGCGCCAGCAGCCAAGATCCCGGACAGGGGGCTTGGGAGACCCAGTACTTC
TRBJ1-6	TRBV7-9	-	-	CASSPVASGFSPLHF	TGTGCCAGCAGCCCAGTAGCGAGCGGGTTTTCACCCCTCCACTTT
TRBJ1-2	TRBV6-1	-	few	CASSEAVTGWSGYTF	TGTGCCAGCAGTGAAGCGGTGACGGGTTGGAGTGGCTACACCTTC
TRBJ1-6	TRBV28	-	-	CASLRQANSPLHF	TGTGCCAGTTTAAGACAGGCAAATTCACCCCTCCACTTT
TRBJ1-5	TRBV3-1/TRBV3-2	-	-	CASSQGDRTVDQPQHF	TGTGCCAGCAGCCAAGGCGACAGGACAGTCGATCAGCCCCAGCATTTT
TRBJ1-1	TRBV2	-	-	CASIKDGTPNTEAFF	TGTGCCAGTATCAAAGATGGGACACCTAACACTGAAGCTTTCTTT
TRBJ1-4	TRBV30	TRBD1	-	CAWRRTGIDEKLFF	TGTGCCTGGAGGCGGACAGGCATCGATGAAAAACTGTTTTTT
TRBJ1-5	TRBV7-2	TRBD1	once	CASSSGDRVRNQPQHF	TGTGCCAGCAGCTCAGGGGACAGGGTAAGAAATCAGCCCCAGCATTTT
TRBJ2-7	TRBV30	-	-	CAWSRRYYANYEQYF	TGTGCCTGGAGTCGCCGGTACTATGCCAACTACGAGCAGTACTTC